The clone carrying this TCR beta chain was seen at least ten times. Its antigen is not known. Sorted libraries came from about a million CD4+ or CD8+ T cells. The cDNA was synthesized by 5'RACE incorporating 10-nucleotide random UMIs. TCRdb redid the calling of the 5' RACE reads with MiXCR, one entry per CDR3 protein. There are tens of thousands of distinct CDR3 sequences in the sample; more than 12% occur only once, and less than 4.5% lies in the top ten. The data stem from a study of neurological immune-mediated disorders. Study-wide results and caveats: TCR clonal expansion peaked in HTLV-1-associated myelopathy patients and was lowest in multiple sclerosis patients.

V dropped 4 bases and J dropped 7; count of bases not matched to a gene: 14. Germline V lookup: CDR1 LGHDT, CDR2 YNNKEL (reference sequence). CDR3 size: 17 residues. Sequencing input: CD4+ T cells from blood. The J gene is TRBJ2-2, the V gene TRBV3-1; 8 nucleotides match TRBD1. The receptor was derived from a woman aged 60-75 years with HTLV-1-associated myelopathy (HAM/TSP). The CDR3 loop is CASSLRNRQGRIGELFF. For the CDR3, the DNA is TGTGCCAGCAGCCTACGCAATAGACAGGGGAGGATCGGGGAGCTGTTTTTT.